This T cell receptor beta chain came from a study of T cell clonality in common variable immunodeficiency. This CDR3 contains 14 residues. CDR1 is MNHNS, CDR2 SASEGT, per germline. Between the trimmed V and J ends, which lost 3 bases and 5 bases, there was a span of 10 bases. Notes on the study in general: In common variable immunodeficiency, TCR beta chains reportedly carried fewer deletions and N-nucleotide insertions.

With regard to this clone: Its antigen is not identified. The CDR3 is cut off 3 residues early in the read; its end comes from the germline J gene.

Here immunoSEQ multiplex PCR was the method, and the copy in TCRdb shows in-frame clones only, minus some. The sample has about 20,000 clones, none seen only once. Diagnosis required reduced IgG, IgA and/or IgM with specific antibody deficiency. Of CVID subjects, about 14 were female and 25 to 30 male, mean age approximately 40. Most patients and controls had Caucasian heritage. V gene TRBV6-1 combines with J gene TRBJ2-2; D may be TRBD2 (5 bases). The sequencing sample was made of peripheral blood mononuclear cells. The clonotype was recovered from a human donor with common variable immunodeficiency. The chain's CDR3 is CASSDGERTGELFF. CDR3 DNA, as far as it was read: TGTGCCAGCAGTGACGGGGAGAGGACCGGGGAG.